The 32 T cell receptor beta chains listed next were all sequenced from one sample in a study of shared clonotypes between healthy human individuals. Assay used: immunoSEQ multiplex PCR; TCRdb lists only in-frame clones, some missing. The repertoire consists of over a million clones, with about three quarters occurring once and the leading ten covering 1.2% to 1.5%. The sample comprised memory CD4+ T cells sorted from blood. The subset was: CD45RA-negative fraction. These receptor sequences come from a man between 18 and 29 years old in good health.

This clone was detected once. The chain joins TRBV13 to TRBJ2-7; 9 nucleotides line up with TRBD2. With 5 bases clipped from V and 5 bases from J, the junction kept 10 bases outside the gene matches. The CDR3 is 15 amino acids. The germline gives CDR1 PRHDT, CDR2 FYEKMQ (reference sequence). CDR3: CASSLTRTSVDEQYF. The CDR3 nucleotides are TGTGCCAGCAGCCTAACCAGGACTAGCGTTGACGAGCAGTACTTC. The variable domain in full, with the rest retrieved from reference TRBV13 and TRBJ2-7, is AAGVIQSPRHLIKEKRETATLKCYPIPRHDTVYWYQQGPGQDPQFLISFYEKMQSDKGSIPDRFSAQQFSDYHSELNMSSLELGDSALYFCASSLTRTSVDEQYFGPGTRLTVT.

The rearrangement uses TRBV2 and TRBJ2-6; 7 nucleotides align to TRBD1. Germline V gene lookup returns CDR1 SNHLY and CDR2 FYNNEI. The CDR3 has 16 amino acids. V gave up 6 bases and J gave up 2 bases; unmatched junction bases: 7. The DNA of the CDR3 is TGTGCCAGCAGGGGTCGCACAGGGGCTGGGGCCAACGTCCTGACTTTC. This codes for CASRGRTGAGANVLTF. Combining the CDR3 with reference TRBV2 and TRBJ2-6 gives the whole variable domain EPEVTQTPSHQVTQMGQEVILRCVPISNHLYFYWYRQILGQKVEFLVSFYNNEISEKSEIFDDQFSVERPDGSNFTLKIRSTKLEDSAMYFCASRGRTGAGANVLTFGAGSRLTVL.

V is TRBV4-1 and J is TRBJ1-6; unclear D gene. Germline V CDR1 and CDR2: MGHRA, YSYEKL. The CDR3 loop spans 14 amino acids. The V and J ends lost 4 bases and 4 bases respectively, with 8 bases between them. The CDR3 nucleotides are TGCGCCAGCAGCCCGGCCGATTATAATTCACCCCTCCACTTT. It yields the protein CASSPADYNSPLHF.

This clone was counted once. The chain joins TRBV4-1 to TRBJ2-2, with D perhaps matching TRBD1 or TRBD2 (6 bases each). V lost 3 bases, J lost 5 bases, and 16 bases lay in between. Per the germline V gene, CDR1 is MGHRA and CDR2 is YSYEKL. The CDR3 contains 16 residues. In DNA form, the CDR3 reads TGCGCCAGCAGCCAGGGGCTTAGAGGGGGGACCGGGGAGCTGTTTTTT. Its protein product is CASSQGLRGGTGELFF.

V usage is TRBV10-3 and J usage is TRBJ2-2, with 10 bases fitting TRBD1. Germline V CDR1 and CDR2: ENHRY, SYGVKD. The V gene end was trimmed by 2 bases and the J gene end by 7 bases; junction bases not matched to a gene: 7. The length of the CDR3 is 16 residues. The chain's CDR3 is CAISEPDRGQGGELFF. The CDR3 nucleotides are TGTGCCATCAGTGAGCCAGACAGGGGGCAGGGCGGGGAGCTGTTTTTT.

In this sample, this clone turned up once. The chain combines TRBV5-6 with TRBJ1-2, with 9 nucleotides matching TRBD1. The V gene's germline CDR1 is SGHDT and CDR2 YYEEEE. V was clipped by 3 bases and J by 6 bases; unmatched bases: 12. This CDR3 has 16 residues. In DNA, the CDR3 is TGTGCCAGCAGCTCGACGACAGGGGGGCAACGGCATGGCTACACCTTC. Amino acids: CASSSTTGGQRHGYTF.

Comment on this clone: This CDR3 is also generated by other DNA sequences in the sample. The V gene is TRBV30, the J gene TRBJ2-2; D gene ambiguous. The germline CDR1 and CDR2 sequences are GTSNPN and SVGIG (reference sequence). Trimming removed 2 bases at V and 0 bases at J, with 4 bases between. The length of the CDR3 is 13 residues. CDR3 bases: TGTGCCTGGAGTCTCACGAACACCGGGGAGCTGTTTTTT. Translating it yields CAWSLTNTGELFF.

Here the CDR3 reads CASRLSGGATDTQYF. The CDR3 DNA reads TGTGCCAGCAGGCTGAGCGGGGGGGCAACAGATACGCAGTATTTT. This chain joins TRBV4-2 and TRBJ2-3; TRBD2 agrees at 10 bases. Per the germline V gene, CDR1 is LGHNA and CDR2 is YNFKEQ. V trimming: 6 bases; J trimming: 3 bases; junction bases outside the gene matches: 6. The CDR3 consists of 15 residues.

As DNA, the CDR3 is TGTGCCAGCAGCGTCAGGGAGGATTCCTACGAGCAGTACTTC. Its protein is CASSVREDSYEQYF. V usage is TRBV5-5 and J usage is TRBJ2-7; TRBD2 is a possible D gene (6 bases). The V end lost 4 bases, the J end lost 1 base, and 12 bases lay between the germline ends. Germline CDR1 is SGHKS and CDR2 is YYEKEE (reference sequence). CDR3 length: 14 residues.

The V and J genes are TRBV6-4 and TRBJ2-3, with 7 positions matching TRBD2. Germline V lookup: CDR1 MRHNA, CDR2 SNTAGT. There are 13 residues in the CDR3. V trimming: 7 bases; J trimming: 4 bases; junction bases outside the gene matches: 5. CDR3 nucleotide sequence: TGTGCCAGCACCCTGACTAGCTCAGATACGCAGTATTTT. Translated: CASTLTSSDTQYF.

The rearrangement uses TRBV7-9 and TRBJ2-7, with D possibly TRBD2 on 5 matching bases. Germline values: CDR1 SEHNR, CDR2 FQNEAQ (reference sequence). V was cut by 0 bases and J by 3 bases, with 12 bases left in between. The CDR3 spans 15 residues. The CDR3 region is CASSLAGSRGYEQYF. The CDR3 coding sequence is TGTGCCAGCAGCTTAGCGGGGTCCCGGGGCTACGAGCAGTACTTC. The full variable domain, completed using reference TRBV7-9 and TRBJ2-7, is DTGVSQNPRHKITKRGQNVTFRCDPISEHNRLYWYRQTLGQGPEFLTYFQNEAQLEKSRLLSDRFSAERPKGSFSTLEIQRTEQGDSAMYLCASSLAGSRGYEQYFGPGTRLTVT.

The genes are TRBV6-1 and TRBJ2-7, with D perhaps TRBD2 (5 bases). This CDR3 comprises 14 residues. Trimming left V 7 bases short and J 1 base short, with 14 bases between. The germline V gene has CDR1 MNHNS and CDR2 SASEGT. In DNA, the CDR3 is TGTGCCAGCAAATGGGAGCCCGAATCCTACGAGCAGTACTTC. Amino acids: CASKWEPESYEQYF.

Notes on this clone: This CDR3 is also generated by other DNA sequences in the sample. The rearrangement links TRBV6-5 to TRBJ2-7; perhaps TRBD1 as D (5 bases). Per germline, CDR1 MNHEY and CDR2 SVGAGI. This CDR3 has 11 amino acids. V lost 6 bases to trimming and J lost 3 bases, with 6 bases between them. CDR3: CASRGLYEQYF. The CDR3, as DNA: TGTGCCAGCAGGGGGCTCTACGAGCAGTACTTC.

Comment on this clone: Other DNA sequences from this sample encode an identical CDR3 as well. The chain combines TRBV7-9 with TRBJ2-7, with a possible D match to TRBD2 (5 bases). V was shortened by 0 bases and J by 3 bases, with 12 bases between the two germline ends. This CDR3 has 15 residues. The germline gives CDR1 SEHNR, CDR2 FQNEAQ (reference sequence). CDR3 sequence: CASSLARGLYYEQYF. For the CDR3, the DNA is TGTGCCAGCAGCTTAGCGAGAGGACTTTACTACGAGCAGTACTTC.

The chain combines TRBV6-1 with TRBJ2-3, with 7 bases fitting TRBD2. Germline values: CDR1 MNHNS, CDR2 SASEGT. J gave up 3 bases and V 4 bases, and 7 bases lay outside the gene matches. CDR3 size: 15 residues. The chain's CDR3 is CASSVGGGPTDTQYF. The CDR3 nucleotides read TGTGCCAGCAGTGTTGGGGGAGGGCCGACAGATACGCAGTATTTT.

This chain joins TRBV5-1 and TRBJ2-7; possibly TRBD1 for D (5 bases). CDR3 length equals 15 residues. Germline V lookup: CDR1 SGHRS, CDR2 YFSETQ. V dropped 0 bases and J dropped 0 bases, with 10 bases sitting between them. The CDR3 reads CASSLAGDSSYEQYF. The CDR3, as DNA: TGCGCCAGCAGCTTGGCCGGCGACAGCTCCTACGAGCAGTACTTC.

V and J are TRBV5-1 and TRBJ2-6; D remains unclear. Germline assignment: CDR1 SGHRS and CDR2 YFSETQ. V lost 1 base and J lost 0, with 8 bases in between. The CDR3 totals 16 residues. The CDR3: CASSLFSSSGANVLTF. For the CDR3, the DNA is TGCGCCAGCAGCTTGTTTTCCAGCTCTGGGGCCAACGTCCTGACTTTC.

The CDR3 loop reads CASSPDPTTGELFF. CDR3 DNA: TGCGCCAGCAGCCCGGACCCGACCACCGGGGAGCTGTTTTTT. The J gene is TRBJ2-2, the V gene TRBV5-1; no firm D call. V gave up 4 bases and J gave up 4 bases, with 11 bases separating them. CDR3 size: 14 residues. Per the germline V gene, CDR1 is SGHRS and CDR2 is YFSETQ.

This rearrangement joins TRBV7-8 to TRBJ2-2; weak D call: TRBD1 (6 bases). CDR3 length: 13 residues. CDR1 is SGHVS, CDR2 FQNEAQ, per germline. With 5 bases removed from V and 8 bases from J, the gap between germline ends came to 12 bases. Here the CDR3 DNA reads TGTGCCAGCAGCCACAGGGTCGTAGGGGAGCTGTTTTTT. Its protein product is CASSHRVVGELFF.

This chain links TRBV5-1 with TRBJ2-1; possible D gene TRBD1, 5 bases. The germline V gene encodes CDR1 SGHRS and CDR2 YFSETQ. The CDR3 has 17 residues. V was clipped by 0 bases and J by 1 base, with 14 bases between them. For the CDR3, the DNA is TGCGCCAGCAGCTTGGTTCCGTCAGGGAATTCCTACAATGAGCAGTTCTTC. Its protein is CASSLVPSGNSYNEQFF.

V and J are TRBV5-4 and TRBJ1-3, with a possible D match to TRBD1 (6 bases). Germline values: CDR1 SGHNT, CDR2 YYREEE (reference sequence). Trimming removed 1 base from V and 1 base from J, with 9 bases in between. The CDR3 totals 15 residues. CDR3 amino acids: CASSLRTGSGNTIYF. Here the CDR3 DNA reads TGTGCCAGCAGCTTGCGTACAGGGTCTGGAAACACCATATATTTT. Using reference TRBV5-4 and TRBJ1-3 for the parts outside the CDR3, the full variable domain is ETGVTQSPTHLIKTRGQQVTLRCSSQSGHNTVSWYQQALGQGPQFIFQYYREEENGRGNFPPRFSGLQFPNYSSELNVNALELDDSALYLCASSLRTGSGNTIYFGEGSWLTVV.

V usage is TRBV14 and J usage is TRBJ1-2, with D perhaps matching TRBD1 (5 bases). This CDR3 contains 14 residues. Germline CDR1 SGHDN, CDR2 FVKESK. The V gene lost 4 bases and the J gene lost 4 bases, with 13 bases spanning the gap. CDR3 in DNA: TGTGCCAGCAGCCGGGTGCAGGGAGGCTATGGCTACACCTTC. Residues: CASSRVQGGYGYTF.

This chain links TRBV5-1 with TRBJ2-7; D possibly corresponds to TRBD1 (6 bases). V dropped 4 bases and J dropped 3 bases, with 14 bases sitting between them. There are 14 residues in the CDR3. Germline CDR1 is SGHRS and CDR2 is YFSETQ. In nucleotides, the CDR3 is TGCGCCAGCAGCAGGACAGAGGCCCACTACGAGCAGTACTTC. It specifies CASSRTEAHYEQYF.

V usage is TRBV19 and J usage is TRBJ1-1; no clear D. Trimming left V 3 bases short and J 1 base short, with 12 bases between. Germline CDR1 LNHDA, CDR2 SQIVND (reference sequence). The CDR3 length is 15 residues. CDR3 coding DNA: TGTGCCAGTAGTATTAAGGGCCAGCCGAACACTGAAGCTTTCTTT. It encodes CASSIKGQPNTEAFF.

This chain links TRBV7-8 with TRBJ2-7; D is perhaps TRBD1 or TRBD2 (5 bases each). CDR1 is SGHVS and CDR2 is FQNEAQ in the germline V gene. This CDR3 is 17 amino acids long. Trimming stripped 5 bases from V and 0 bases from J, with 20 bases between. The CDR3 is CASSLSGVGASSYEQYF. Written as DNA, the CDR3 is TGTGCCAGCAGCCTTTCTGGGGTCGGGGCTTCCTCCTACGAGCAGTACTTC.

This clone came up many times. V gene TRBV19 combines with J gene TRBJ2-2, with D maybe TRBD2 (6 bases). The germline V gene has CDR1 LNHDA and CDR2 SQIVND (reference sequence). The CDR3 has 15 amino acids. Between the trimmed V and J ends, which lost 7 bases and 1 base, there was a span of 13 bases. The CDR3 bases are TGTGCCAGTATGGTGGAGGGTCGGAACACCGGGGAGCTGTTTTTT. It yields the protein CASMVEGRNTGELFF.

The chain has TRBV9 and TRBJ2-2; 11 bases agree with TRBD2. The length of the CDR3 is 16 residues. Germline V gene data show CDR1 as SGDLS and CDR2 as YYNGEE. V was pared by 4 bases and J by 6 bases, with 8 bases of the junction left unmatched. The CDR3 DNA sequence: TGTGCCAGCAGCCCCACTAGCGGGAGTTACGCCGGGGAGCTGTTTTTT. Protein sequence: CASSPTSGSYAGELFF.

The chain combines TRBV5-8 with TRBJ1-5, with a possible D match to TRBD1 (6 bases). This CDR3 comprises 13 residues. The V end was cut by 4 bases, the J end by 7 bases, with 12 bases between. Germline assignment: CDR1 SGHTS and CDR2 YDEGEE. The DNA for the CDR3 is TGTGCCAGCAGCCCCATGAGGGGGCAGCCCCAGCATTTT. Amino acids: CASSPMRGQPQHF.

The chain uses TRBV4-3 and TRBJ2-7; possibly TRBD1 for D (6 bases). V lost 0 bases to trimming and J lost 0 bases, with 6 bases between them. Germline V CDR1 and CDR2: LGHNA, YSLEER. The CDR3 runs 14 residues. The CDR3 reads CASSQEQGSYEQYF. In nucleotides, the CDR3 is TGCGCCAGCAGCCAAGAACAGGGCTCCTACGAGCAGTACTTC.

The chain uses TRBV5-5 and TRBJ2-5; 9 nucleotides align to TRBD2. From germline, CDR1 is SGHKS and CDR2 YYEKEE (reference sequence). The CDR3 covers 15 residues. The V segment lost 3 bases and the J segment 5 bases; nucleotides outside the gene matches: 8. This chain's CDR3 is CASSSSGDPGETQYF. The CDR3 bases are TGTGCCAGCAGCTCTAGCGGGGACCCGGGGGAGACCCAGTACTTC.

This clone is a singleton in its sample. The chain couples TRBV7-9 to TRBJ2-3, with 9 bases that match TRBD1. Germline assignment: CDR1 SEHNR and CDR2 FQNEAQ (reference sequence). The CDR3 extends over 14 amino acids. The V segment lost 5 bases and the J segment 5 bases; nucleotides outside the gene matches: 5. This CDR3 reads CASSRGQGQDTQYF. The CDR3 DNA reads as TGTGCCAGCAGCCGCGGACAGGGGCAAGATACGCAGTATTTT.

V is TRBV5-1 and J is TRBJ2-3; D might be TRBD1 or TRBD2, each matching 5 bases. This CDR3 spans 13 amino acids. Germline V lookup: CDR1 SGHRS, CDR2 YFSETQ. Trimming pared 6 bases from V and 1 base from J, leaving 9 bases between. The CDR3 bases are TGCGCCAGCATGACGGGGCGCACAGATACGCAGTATTTT. Translation gives CASMTGRTDTQYF.